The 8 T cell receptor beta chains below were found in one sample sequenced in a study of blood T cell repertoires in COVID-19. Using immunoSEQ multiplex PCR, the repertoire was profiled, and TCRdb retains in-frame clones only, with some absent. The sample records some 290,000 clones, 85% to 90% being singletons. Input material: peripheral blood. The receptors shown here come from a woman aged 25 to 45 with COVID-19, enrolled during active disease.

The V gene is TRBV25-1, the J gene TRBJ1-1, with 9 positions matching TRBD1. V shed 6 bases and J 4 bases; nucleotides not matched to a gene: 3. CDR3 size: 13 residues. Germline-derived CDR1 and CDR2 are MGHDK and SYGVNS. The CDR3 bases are TGTGCCAGCAGACAGGGGGCAAGCACTGAAGCTTTCTTT. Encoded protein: CASRQGASTEAFF.

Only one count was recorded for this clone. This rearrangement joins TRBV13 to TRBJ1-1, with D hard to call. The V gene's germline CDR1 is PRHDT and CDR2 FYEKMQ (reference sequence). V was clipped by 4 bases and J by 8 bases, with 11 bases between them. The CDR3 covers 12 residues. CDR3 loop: CASSSPSGEAFF. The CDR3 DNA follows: TGTGCCAGCAGCTCACCGAGCGGGGAAGCTTTCTTT.

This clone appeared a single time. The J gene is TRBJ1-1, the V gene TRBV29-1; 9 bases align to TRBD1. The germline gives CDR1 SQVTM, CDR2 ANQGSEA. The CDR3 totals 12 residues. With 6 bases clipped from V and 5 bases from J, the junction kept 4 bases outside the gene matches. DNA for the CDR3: TGCAGCGTACAGACAGGGGGGACTGAAGCTTTCTTT. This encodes CSVQTGGTEAFF. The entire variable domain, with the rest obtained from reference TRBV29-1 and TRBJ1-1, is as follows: SAVISQKPSRDICQRGTSLTIQCQVDSQVTMMFWYRQQPGQSLTLIATANQGSEATYESGFVIDKFPISRPNLTFSTLTVSNMSPEDSSIYLCSVQTGGTEAFFGQGTRLTVV.

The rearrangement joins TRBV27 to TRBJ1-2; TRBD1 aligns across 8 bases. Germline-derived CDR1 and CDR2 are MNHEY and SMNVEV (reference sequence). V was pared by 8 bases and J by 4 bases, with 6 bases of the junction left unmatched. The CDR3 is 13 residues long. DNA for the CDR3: TGTGCCAGCGGACAGGGCCGGGTCTATGGCTACACCTTC. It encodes CASGQGRVYGYTF.

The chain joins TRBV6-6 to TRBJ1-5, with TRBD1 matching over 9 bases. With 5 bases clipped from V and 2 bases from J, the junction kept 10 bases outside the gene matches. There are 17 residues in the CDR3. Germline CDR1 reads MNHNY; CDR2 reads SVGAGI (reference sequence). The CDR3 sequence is CASSPTWDRVGNQPQHF. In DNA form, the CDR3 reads TGTGCCAGCAGTCCAACTTGGGACAGGGTAGGCAATCAGCCCCAGCATTTT.

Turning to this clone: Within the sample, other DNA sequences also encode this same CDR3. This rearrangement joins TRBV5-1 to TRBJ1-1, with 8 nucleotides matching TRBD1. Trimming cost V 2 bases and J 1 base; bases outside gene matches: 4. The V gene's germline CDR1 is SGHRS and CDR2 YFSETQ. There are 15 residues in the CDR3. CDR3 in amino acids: CASSLTGTGNTEAFF. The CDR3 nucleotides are TGCGCCAGCAGCTTAACCGGGACAGGGAACACTGAAGCTTTCTTT.

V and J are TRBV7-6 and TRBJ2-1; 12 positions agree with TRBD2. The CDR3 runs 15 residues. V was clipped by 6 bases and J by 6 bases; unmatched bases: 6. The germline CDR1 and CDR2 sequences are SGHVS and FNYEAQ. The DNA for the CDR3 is TGTGCCAGCAGTCAAGGACTAGCGGGGACCAATGAGCAGTTCTTC. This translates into CASSQGLAGTNEQFF.

The CDR3 DNA sequence: TGCGCCAGCAGCCGGAGGGAGGAGGCAGATACGCAGTATTTT. Its translation is CASSRREEADTQYF. The chain has TRBV4-1 and TRBJ2-3, with D possibly TRBD2 on 6 matching bases. V lost 4 bases and J lost 4, with 12 bases in between. Germline V lookup: CDR1 MGHRA, CDR2 YSYEKL. The CDR3 totals 14 residues.